The present T cell receptor (beta chain) was sequenced within a study of cytomegalovirus exposure and HLA in healthy donors. Study results and caveats: When presence/absence was analysed, sequencing depth was taken to be roughly uniform across donors.

The PCR ran on 60 Vbeta and 13 Jbeta primers. Some clones are missing from TCRdb's copy, which holds only in-frame ones; the method was immunoSEQ multiplex PCR. The table lists about 200,000 clones, roughly 79% of them singletons. This clone was observed a few times. What it recognizes is unknown. This TCR derives from a man aged 18-30 years in good health and CMV-seronegative. Sequencing used PBMCs.

The CDR3 sequence: CASSPSRHLGNTGELFF. The CDR3 region has the DNA TGTGCCAGCAGCCCTAGCCGACATCTTGGGAACACCGGGGAGCTGTTTTTT. The V and J genes are TRBV5-4 and TRBJ2-2; D is perhaps TRBD2 (5 bases). V was cut by 4 bases and J by 1 base, with 17 bases left in between. CDR1 is SGHNT and CDR2 is YYREEE in the germline V gene (reference sequence). The CDR3 loop spans 17 amino acids. Full variable domain (remainder filled in from reference TRBV5-4 and TRBJ2-2): ETGVTQSPTHLIKTRGQQVTLRCSSQSGHNTVSWYQQALGQGPQFIFQYYREEENGRGNFPPRFSGLQFPNYSSELNVNALELDDSALYLCASSPSRHLGNTGELFFGEGSRLTVL.